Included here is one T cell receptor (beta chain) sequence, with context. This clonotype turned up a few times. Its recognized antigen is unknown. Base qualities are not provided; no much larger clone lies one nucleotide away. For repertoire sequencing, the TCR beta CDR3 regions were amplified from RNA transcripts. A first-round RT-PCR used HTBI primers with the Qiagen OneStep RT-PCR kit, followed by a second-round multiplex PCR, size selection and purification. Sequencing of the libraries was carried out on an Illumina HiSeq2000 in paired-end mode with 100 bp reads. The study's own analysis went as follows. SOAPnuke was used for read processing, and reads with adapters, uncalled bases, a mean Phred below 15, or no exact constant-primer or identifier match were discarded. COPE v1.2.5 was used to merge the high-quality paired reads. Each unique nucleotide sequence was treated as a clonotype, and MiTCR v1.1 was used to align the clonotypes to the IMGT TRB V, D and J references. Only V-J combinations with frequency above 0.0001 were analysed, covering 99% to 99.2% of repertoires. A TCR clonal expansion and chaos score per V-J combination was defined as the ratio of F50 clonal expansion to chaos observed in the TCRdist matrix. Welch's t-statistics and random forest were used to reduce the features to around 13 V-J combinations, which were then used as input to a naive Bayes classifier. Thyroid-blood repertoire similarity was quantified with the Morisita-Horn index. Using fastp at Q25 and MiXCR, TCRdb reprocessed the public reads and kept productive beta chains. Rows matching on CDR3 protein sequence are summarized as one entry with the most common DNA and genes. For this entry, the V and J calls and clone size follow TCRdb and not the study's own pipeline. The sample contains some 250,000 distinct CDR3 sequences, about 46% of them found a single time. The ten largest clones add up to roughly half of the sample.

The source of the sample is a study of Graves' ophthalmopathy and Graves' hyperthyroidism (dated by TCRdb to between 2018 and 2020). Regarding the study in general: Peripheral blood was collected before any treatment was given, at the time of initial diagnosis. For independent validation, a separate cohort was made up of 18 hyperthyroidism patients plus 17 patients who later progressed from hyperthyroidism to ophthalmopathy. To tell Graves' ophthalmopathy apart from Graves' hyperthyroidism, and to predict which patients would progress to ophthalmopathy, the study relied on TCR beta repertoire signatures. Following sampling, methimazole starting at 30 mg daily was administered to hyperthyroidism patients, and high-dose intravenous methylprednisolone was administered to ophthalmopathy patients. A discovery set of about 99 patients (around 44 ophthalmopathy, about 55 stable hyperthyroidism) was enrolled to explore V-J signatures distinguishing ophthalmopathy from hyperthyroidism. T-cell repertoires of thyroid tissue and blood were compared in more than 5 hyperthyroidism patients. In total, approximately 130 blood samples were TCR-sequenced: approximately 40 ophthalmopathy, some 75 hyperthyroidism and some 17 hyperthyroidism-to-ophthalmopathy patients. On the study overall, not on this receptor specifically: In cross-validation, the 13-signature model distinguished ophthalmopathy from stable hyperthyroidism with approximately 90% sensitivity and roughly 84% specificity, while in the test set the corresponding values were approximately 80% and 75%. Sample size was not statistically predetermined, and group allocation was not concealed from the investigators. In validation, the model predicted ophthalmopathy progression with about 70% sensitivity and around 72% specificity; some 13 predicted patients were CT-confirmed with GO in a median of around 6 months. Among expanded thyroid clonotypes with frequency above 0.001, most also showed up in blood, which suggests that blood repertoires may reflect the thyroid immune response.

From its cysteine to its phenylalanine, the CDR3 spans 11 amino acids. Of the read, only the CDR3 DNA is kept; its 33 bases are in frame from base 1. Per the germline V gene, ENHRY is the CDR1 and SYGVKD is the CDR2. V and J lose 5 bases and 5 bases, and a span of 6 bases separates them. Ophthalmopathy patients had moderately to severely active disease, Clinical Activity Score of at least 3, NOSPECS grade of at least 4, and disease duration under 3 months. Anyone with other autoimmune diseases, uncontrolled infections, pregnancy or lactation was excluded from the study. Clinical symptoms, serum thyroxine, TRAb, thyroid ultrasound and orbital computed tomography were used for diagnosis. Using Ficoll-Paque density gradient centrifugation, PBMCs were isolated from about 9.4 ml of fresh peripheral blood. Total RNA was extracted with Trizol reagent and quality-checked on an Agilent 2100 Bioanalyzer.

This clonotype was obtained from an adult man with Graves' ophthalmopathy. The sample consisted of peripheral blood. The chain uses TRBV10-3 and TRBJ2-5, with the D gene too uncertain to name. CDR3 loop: CAISFRETQYF. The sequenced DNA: TGTGCCATCAGTTTTCGGGAGACCCAGTACTTC.